This T cell receptor (beta chain) was profiled in a study of T-cell memory formation after mild COVID-19. Findings of the study overall: Contracting CD4+ clones sat mainly in CM and EM; CD8+ in EMRA. Contracting clones, day 15 to 85, had balanced CD4/CD8, and later expanders favored CD4+. Pre-infection memory held some responding clones, suggesting pre-existing cross-reactive T cells responded.

Constant-segment primers and 5'RACE yielded cDNA libraries for TCR alpha and TCR beta, each carrying sample barcodes and UMIs. One entry per CDR3 protein, called by TCRdb with MiXCR from the 5' RACE reads. The profile shows 35,000 to 45,000 distinct CDR3 sequences, around 6.1% of them singletons. V shed 5 bases, J shed 4 bases, and the junction held 8 bases outside the gene matches. CDR3 length: 16 amino acids. CDR1 and CDR2 from the germline V gene are LNHDA and SQIVND (reference sequence). This clonotype was picked up a small number of times. Its specificity is not known. This chain uses TRBV19 with TRBJ2-2, with 9 nucleotides matching TRBD1. The receptor was isolated from an adult who had mild COVID-19 (a few samples of this study predate the infection). Cell type and time point are not known. Sequenced: PBMCs or a T cell subset sorted from them (not recorded which). CDR3: CASSVTGGKGTGELFF. The CDR3 bases are TGTGCCAGTAGTGTTACAGGGGGCAAGGGCACCGGGGAGCTGTTTTTT. Looking up the rest from reference TRBV19 and TRBJ2-2 gives the full variable domain: DGGITQSPKYLFRKEGQNVTLSCEQNLNHDAMYWYRQDPGQGLRLIYYSQIVNDFQKGDIAEGYSVSREKKESFPLTVTSAQKNPTAFYLCASSVTGGKGTGELFFGEGSRLTVL.